The rows below give T cell receptor beta chains drawn from one sample of a study of CD8 T cells in Susac syndrome. TCRdb itself ran the immunoSEQ multiplex PCR reads through MiXCR, one entry per CDR3 protein. The table has over 95,000 distinct CDR3 sequences, under 95% seen once. The source material was CD8+ T cells from PBMCs. These TCRs come from a human donor in good health. CDR3s include the opening cysteine and the closing phenylalanine or tryptophan. The order of the fields is J gene, D gene, V gene, clone size, CDR3 DNA, CDR3 protein. The D gene is left open where the match is weak. Not every row has a clone size; where given, it reads once, few, many or a size class.

j_gene: TRBJ2-4
d_gene: NA
v_gene: TRBV7-3
abundance: once
CDR3nt: TGTGCCAGCAGCGCCCTCCCCTTTGACATTCAGTACTTC
CDR3aa: CASSALPFDIQYF

j_gene: TRBJ2-6
d_gene: NA
v_gene: TRBV6-2/TRBV6-3
abundance: NA
CDR3nt: TGTGCCAGCAACTCCCCTGGGCCTTCTGGGGCCAACGTCCTGACTTTC
CDR3aa: CASNSPGPSGANVLTF

j_gene: TRBJ1-1
d_gene: TRBD1
v_gene: TRBV7-2
abundance: NA
CDR3nt: TGTGCCAGCAGCACTGCCCCGACAGGGAGGACTGAAGCTTTCTTT
CDR3aa: CASSTAPTGRTEAFF

j_gene: TRBJ1-2
d_gene: NA
v_gene: TRBV5-5
abundance: NA
CDR3nt: TGTGCCAGCAGCTTGGCTCTCGGGGGGGCGCAGGGCTACACCTTC
CDR3aa: CASSLALGGAQGYTF

j_gene: TRBJ2-5
d_gene: NA
v_gene: TRBV4-3
abundance: NA
CDR3nt: TGCGCCAGCAGCCAAGGCCCCAGGGGGCGCGGGGGAGAGACCCAGTACTTC
CDR3aa: CASSQGPRGRGGETQYF

j_gene: TRBJ2-7
d_gene: TRBD2
v_gene: TRBV23-1
abundance: NA
CDR3nt: TGCGCCAGCAGTCATGAACGTCGCGGGGGATTGTATAACGAGCAGTACTTC
CDR3aa: CASSHERRGGLYNEQYF

j_gene: TRBJ2-7
d_gene: NA
v_gene: TRBV7-2
abundance: NA
CDR3nt: TGTGCCAGCAGCTTAGTGAGGGGTCGGGGGAGGAACTACGAGCAGTACTTC
CDR3aa: CASSLVRGRGRNYEQYF

j_gene: TRBJ2-5
d_gene: NA
v_gene: TRBV7-7
abundance: once
CDR3nt: TGTGCTAGCAGCTTAGGTCGAGCGGCGGGGGCCGGGGAGACCCAGTACTTC
CDR3aa: CASSLGRAAGAGETQYF

j_gene: TRBJ2-7
d_gene: NA
v_gene: TRBV19
abundance: NA
CDR3nt: TGTGCCAGTAGTCCCGCGGACGATCGGAGCTCCTACGAGCAGTACTTC
CDR3aa: CASSPADDRSSYEQYF

j_gene: TRBJ2-7
d_gene: TRBD1
v_gene: TRBV20-1
abundance: NA
CDR3nt: TGCAGTGCTGACAGACAGGGGGAGCAGTACTTC
CDR3aa: CSADRQGEQYF

j_gene: TRBJ1-4
d_gene: NA
v_gene: TRBV5-1
abundance: NA
CDR3nt: TGCGCCAGCAGCCCCAGGACGGGGCCAACTAATGAAAAACTGTTTTTT
CDR3aa: CASSPRTGPTNEKLFF

j_gene: TRBJ2-7
d_gene: TRBD2
v_gene: TRBV5-1
abundance: NA
CDR3nt: TGCGCCAGCAGCCCGGGGGGTAGCGGGAGCTCCTACGAGCAGTACTTC
CDR3aa: CASSPGGSGSSYEQYF

j_gene: TRBJ1-1
d_gene: TRBD1
v_gene: TRBV29-1
abundance: NA
CDR3nt: TGCAGCGTTGAGGGACAGGGTGGGACTGAAGCTTTCTTT
CDR3aa: CSVEGQGGTEAFF

j_gene: TRBJ1-5
d_gene: NA
v_gene: TRBV29-1
abundance: NA
CDR3nt: TGCAGCGTTTCAATAGACAGAGACAATCAGCCCCAGCATTTT
CDR3aa: CSVSIDRDNQPQHF

j_gene: TRBJ1-1
d_gene: TRBD1
v_gene: TRBV27
abundance: NA
CDR3nt: TGTGCCAGCAGTTTAATCCCGGGACAGATGAACACTGAAGCTTTCTTT
CDR3aa: CASSLIPGQMNTEAFF

j_gene: TRBJ1-3
d_gene: NA
v_gene: TRBV4-1
abundance: NA
CDR3nt: TGCGCCAGCAGCCAGAAAGGTCCACCTGGAAACACCATATATTTT
CDR3aa: CASSQKGPPGNTIYF

j_gene: TRBJ2-3
d_gene: NA
v_gene: TRBV6-5
abundance: NA
CDR3nt: TGTGCCAGCGGGAGGAGGGGAGATACGCAGTATTTT
CDR3aa: CASGRRGDTQYF

j_gene: TRBJ1-1
d_gene: NA
v_gene: TRBV5-6
abundance: NA
CDR3nt: TGTGCCAGCAGCCTCATGTCGGGGATGACTGAAGCTTTCTTT
CDR3aa: CASSLMSGMTEAFF

j_gene: TRBJ2-5
d_gene: NA
v_gene: TRBV6-5
abundance: NA
CDR3nt: TGTGCCAGCAGTTTGATAGCCGGGGAGACCCAGTACTTC
CDR3aa: CASSLIAGETQYF

j_gene: TRBJ2-7
d_gene: TRBD2
v_gene: TRBV7-8
abundance: NA
CDR3nt: TGTGCCAGCAGCAGGGGGACTAGCGGGAGTTCCTACGAGCAGTACTTC
CDR3aa: CASSRGTSGSSYEQYF

j_gene: TRBJ1-5
d_gene: NA
v_gene: TRBV6-2/TRBV6-3
abundance: NA
CDR3nt: TGTGCCAGCAGTTACTCAGGACAGCCTTATAGCAATCAGCCCCAGCATTTT
CDR3aa: CASSYSGQPYSNQPQHF

j_gene: TRBJ2-5
d_gene: NA
v_gene: TRBV6-4
abundance: NA
CDR3nt: TGTGCCAGCAGTGAAAGGATCCGTCGAGGGGGTTGGTCTGGAGAGACCCAGTACTTC
CDR3aa: CASSERIRRGGWSGETQYF

j_gene: TRBJ2-7
d_gene: NA
v_gene: TRBV2
abundance: once
CDR3nt: TGTGCCAGCAGTGAACTAGGATTCCCCTCGGGCTCCTACGAGCAGTACTTC
CDR3aa: CASSELGFPSGSYEQYF

j_gene: TRBJ2-7
d_gene: TRBD2
v_gene: TRBV10-3
abundance: once
CDR3nt: TGTGCCATCAGTGGATCGAGCGGGACCAACTCCTACGAGCAGTACTTC
CDR3aa: CAISGSSGTNSYEQYF

j_gene: TRBJ1-5
d_gene: NA
v_gene: TRBV27
abundance: NA
CDR3nt: TGTGCCAGCAGTTCTGACAATCGCCGCTATCAGCCCCAGCATTTT
CDR3aa: CASSSDNRRYQPQHF

j_gene: TRBJ1-1
d_gene: TRBD1
v_gene: TRBV7-9
abundance: once
CDR3nt: TGTGCCAGCAGCGGACAGGAGGCTACTGAAGCTTTCTTT
CDR3aa: CASSGQEATEAFF

j_gene: TRBJ2-5
d_gene: NA
v_gene: TRBV9
abundance: NA
CDR3nt: TGTGCCAGCAGCGTCCTCGGGGGGCTCCAAGAGACCCAGTACTTC
CDR3aa: CASSVLGGLQETQYF

j_gene: TRBJ2-3
d_gene: TRBD2
v_gene: TRBV9
abundance: once
CDR3nt: TGTGCCAGCAGCGTAGACGGGGGGGCGGATACGCAGTATTTT
CDR3aa: CASSVDGGADTQYF

j_gene: TRBJ1-1
d_gene: NA
v_gene: TRBV7-9
abundance: NA
CDR3nt: TGTGCCAGCAGCTTAGTGGCAGGGACGAACACTGAAGCTTTCTTT
CDR3aa: CASSLVAGTNTEAFF

j_gene: TRBJ1-5
d_gene: NA
v_gene: TRBV5-6
abundance: NA
CDR3nt: TGTGCCAGCAGCTTGGCGACAGGCACCCTAGCGACCCAGCATTTT
CDR3aa: CASSLATGTLATQHF

j_gene: TRBJ1-6
d_gene: NA
v_gene: TRBV7-3
abundance: once
CDR3nt: TGTGCCAGCAGCCATTTCGATTCACCCCTCCACTTT
CDR3aa: CASSHFDSPLHF

j_gene: TRBJ1-1
d_gene: TRBD1
v_gene: TRBV25-1
abundance: NA
CDR3nt: TGTGCCAGCAGCGCCTGGGACAGGGGAAACCCTGAAGCTTTCTTT
CDR3aa: CASSAWDRGNPEAFF

j_gene: TRBJ1-1
d_gene: TRBD1
v_gene: TRBV2
abundance: NA
CDR3nt: TGTGCCAGCAGTCGGACAGGGACAATGAACACTGAAGCTTTCTTT
CDR3aa: CASSRTGTMNTEAFF

j_gene: TRBJ2-1
d_gene: NA
v_gene: TRBV29-1
abundance: NA
CDR3nt: TGCAGCGCAATTAGGGGGGATGAGCAGTTCTTC
CDR3aa: CSAIRGDEQFF

j_gene: TRBJ1-2
d_gene: TRBD1
v_gene: TRBV6-5
abundance: NA
CDR3nt: TGTGCCAGCACCGCACAGGGGGTAAACTATGGCTACACCTTC
CDR3aa: CASTAQGVNYGYTF

j_gene: TRBJ1-2
d_gene: NA
v_gene: TRBV20-1
abundance: NA
CDR3nt: TGCAGTGCGAGGGACGTTGGGGAGCCTGCGGGCTATGGCTACACCTTC
CDR3aa: CSARDVGEPAGYGYTF

j_gene: TRBJ2-2
d_gene: NA
v_gene: TRBV18
abundance: NA
CDR3nt: TGTGCCAGCTCACCAGATGTCGGGGGAGCCGGGGAGCTGTTTTTT
CDR3aa: CASSPDVGGAGELFF

j_gene: TRBJ2-5
d_gene: NA
v_gene: TRBV2
abundance: NA
CDR3nt: TGTGCCAGCACTAGTAGGGGGGGGCAAGAGACCCAGTACTTC
CDR3aa: CASTSRGGQETQYF

j_gene: TRBJ1-3
d_gene: NA
v_gene: TRBV20-1
abundance: NA
CDR3nt: TGCAGTGCTAAACCGCTGGGAGCCAGAGGTGGAAACACCATATATTTT
CDR3aa: CSAKPLGARGGNTIYF

j_gene: TRBJ1-2
d_gene: TRBD1
v_gene: TRBV25-1
abundance: once
CDR3nt: TGTGCCAGCAGTGACCTATTCGACCCGGGACAGGAAACTTATGGCTACACCTTC
CDR3aa: CASSDLFDPGQETYGYTF

j_gene: TRBJ1-1
d_gene: NA
v_gene: TRBV7-3
abundance: NA
CDR3nt: TGTGCCAGCAGCTTAGGGGTGGACACTGAAGCTTTCTTT
CDR3aa: CASSLGVDTEAFF

j_gene: TRBJ2-7
d_gene: NA
v_gene: TRBV15
abundance: NA
CDR3nt: TGTGCCACCAGCAGAGATTTTGTCAGATCGCCCACCTACGAGCAGTACTTC
CDR3aa: CATSRDFVRSPTYEQYF

j_gene: TRBJ2-2
d_gene: NA
v_gene: TRBV7-3
abundance: few
CDR3nt: TGTGCCAGCAGCTTAAATGCGGTTAACACCGGGGAGCTGTTTTTT
CDR3aa: CASSLNAVNTGELFF

j_gene: TRBJ2-1
d_gene: TRBD2
v_gene: TRBV7-3
abundance: NA
CDR3nt: TGTGCCAGCAGCTCAACCGGGACTAGCGGCTACAATGAGCAGTTCTTC
CDR3aa: CASSSTGTSGYNEQFF

j_gene: TRBJ2-3
d_gene: TRBD1
v_gene: TRBV15
abundance: NA
CDR3nt: TGTGCCACCAGCAGAGCCGGACAGGGGGGCACAGATACGCAGTATTTT
CDR3aa: CATSRAGQGGTDTQYF

j_gene: TRBJ1-4
d_gene: NA
v_gene: TRBV29-1
abundance: NA
CDR3nt: TGCAGCGTTGAGATCTCGGCAGGGAAGGACGAAAAACTGTTTTTT
CDR3aa: CSVEISAGKDEKLFF

j_gene: TRBJ1-1
d_gene: NA
v_gene: TRBV19
abundance: NA
CDR3nt: TGTGCCAGTAGTATAGGGCCGGGACGGGGGAACACTGAAGCTTTCTTT
CDR3aa: CASSIGPGRGNTEAFF

j_gene: TRBJ2-4
d_gene: NA
v_gene: TRBV29-1
abundance: NA
CDR3nt: TGCAGCGTTGAAGTGGGATCAGGGGGGATCATTCAGTACTTC
CDR3aa: CSVEVGSGGIIQYF

j_gene: TRBJ2-5
d_gene: NA
v_gene: TRBV2
abundance: few
CDR3nt: TGTGCCAGCAGTGGTGAGACCCAGTACTTC
CDR3aa: CASSGETQYF

j_gene: TRBJ1-4
d_gene: NA
v_gene: TRBV28
abundance: once
CDR3nt: TGTGCCAGTCCTCCTTGTTCAACTAATGAAAAACTGTTTTTT
CDR3aa: CASPPCSTNEKLFF

j_gene: TRBJ1-1
d_gene: TRBD1
v_gene: TRBV19
abundance: NA
CDR3nt: TGTGCCAGTAGTGAGACAGGGGAAACTGAAGCTTTCTTT
CDR3aa: CASSETGETEAFF